This T cell receptor (beta chain) originates from a study of blood T cells in healthy people across ages. A second PCR, run for about 7 to 11 cycles, used a sample-barcoded 5' primer plus a J-beta primer mix. Each cDNA molecule carried a tag from a template-switch adaptor that contained 12 random nucleotides. TCRdb itself ran the 5' RACE reads through MiXCR, one entry per CDR3 protein. This sample has around 790,000 distinct CDR3 sequences, with approximately 44% found just once. V shed 3 bases and J 14 bases; nucleotides not matched to a gene: 10. CDR3 length equals 13 residues. Germline-derived CDR1 and CDR2 are SGHTA and FQGNSA. Whole-study findings and limits: With unsorted PBMCs, a conclusive comparison of naive versus antigen-experienced cells was not possible. Age showed a roughly linear inverse relationship with TCR beta diversity per million T cells. Naive CD4+ cells and diversity were both higher in long-lived donors than in aged donors.

Remarks on this clonotype: Its antigen remains unknown.

This rearrangement joins TRBV7-2 to TRBJ2-1, with 7 nucleotides matching TRBD2. Material: blood. The TCR sequence derives from a man between 60 and 75 years old in good health. CDR3 sequence: CASSFPDGRAEFF. The CDR3, as DNA: TGTGCCAGCAGCTTCCCAGATGGGAGGGCTGAGTTCTTC.